This TCR beta chain stems from a study of T-cell memory formation after mild COVID-19. Notes on the study in general: Researchers could not confirm that second-wave clones peaking on day 37 targeted SARS-CoV-2.

This clonotype has at least ten counts. Its matching antigen is unknown. MiXCR was run by TCRdb on the 5' RACE reads, yielding one entry per CDR3 protein. The sample carries 30,000 to 45,000 distinct CDR3 sequences, about an eighth recorded once. The sequencing sample was made of PBMCs or a T cell subset sorted from them (not recorded which). This receptor was identified in a man younger than 35 who had mild COVID-19 (a few samples of this study predate the infection). Cell type and time point are not known.

The CDR3 bases are TGCAGTGCTAGAGGCCCAGGGGGCCTATACCAGCCCCAGCATTTT. This codes for CSARGPGGLYQPQHF. The chain carries TRBV20-1 and TRBJ1-5; TRBD1 aligns across 8 bases. Trimming took 1 base from V and 7 from J; bases not matched to a gene: 9. Per the germline V gene, CDR1 is DFQATT and CDR2 is SNEGSKA (reference sequence). This CDR3 region has 15 residues.